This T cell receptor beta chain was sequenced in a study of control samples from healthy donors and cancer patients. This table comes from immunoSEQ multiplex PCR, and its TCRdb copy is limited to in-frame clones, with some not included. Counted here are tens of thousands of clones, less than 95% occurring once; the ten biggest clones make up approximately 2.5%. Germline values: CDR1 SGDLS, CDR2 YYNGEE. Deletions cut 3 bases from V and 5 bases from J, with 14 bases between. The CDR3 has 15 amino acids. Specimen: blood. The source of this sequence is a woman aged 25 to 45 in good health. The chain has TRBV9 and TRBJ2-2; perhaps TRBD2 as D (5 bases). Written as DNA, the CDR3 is TGTGCCAGCAGCGCCCTAAGAAGCGGAACCGGGGAGCTGTTTTTT. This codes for CASSALRSGTGELFF.